The 14 T cell receptor beta chains presented below share a single source sample, sequenced in a study of T cells after yellow fever vaccination. Via MiXCR, TCRdb re-called the 5' RACE reads, giving one row per CDR3 protein. Of around 600,000 distinct CDR3 sequences listed, roughly an eighth are singletons. The specimen comprised PBMCs, sampled on the day of the yellow fever booster vaccination. Every receptor here comes from a man aged 25 to 40 who received the YFV17D yellow fever vaccine.

The V and J genes are TRBV5-1 and TRBJ2-1; 7 bases are shared with TRBD2. The germline V gene has CDR1 SGHRS and CDR2 YFSETQ. There are 13 residues in the CDR3. Trimming removed 3 bases from V and 7 bases from J; junction bases left unmatched: 4. CDR3 loop: CASSSLAMNEQFF. DNA for the CDR3: TGCGCCAGCAGCTCACTAGCGATGAATGAGCAGTTCTTC.

This clonotype was seen a handful of times. This chain connects TRBV28 to TRBJ2-7; D is ambiguous. The V gene lost 4 bases and the J gene lost 4 bases, with 17 bases spanning the gap. CDR1 and CDR2 from the germline V gene are MDHEN and SYDVKM. There are 15 residues in the CDR3. The CDR3 sequence: CASSSQSSSFYEQYF. The CDR3 nucleotides are TGTGCCAGCAGTTCTCAGTCCTCTTCCTTTTACGAGCAGTACTTC.

This chain uses TRBV6-5 with TRBJ1-2, with 8 bases lining up with TRBD1. Trimming at V came to 0 bases and at J to 7 bases, leaving 4 bases not matched to a gene. Germline CDR1 MNHEY, CDR2 SVGAGI. CDR3 length: 14 amino acids. The CDR3 DNA follows: TGTGCCAGCAGTTACTCGGACAGGGTGGCTGGCTACACCTTC. Translated, it gives CASSYSDRVAGYTF.

This clonotype occurred a few times. The J gene is TRBJ2-1, the V gene TRBV30; a possible D gene is TRBD2 (5 bases). The CDR3 spans 13 residues. Trimming removed 3 bases from V and 1 base from J, with 7 bases in between. Looked up from germline, CDR1 is GTSNPN and CDR2 is SVGIG (reference sequence). CDR3 sequence reads: CAWRSGSYNEQFF. CDR3 in DNA: TGTGCCTGGAGAAGCGGATCCTACAATGAGCAGTTCTTC.

The chain has TRBV4-3 and TRBJ1-4; D is unresolved. Germline CDR1 LGHNA, CDR2 YSLEER. The CDR3 length is 16 residues. V was pared by 1 base and J by 5 bases, with 14 bases between. CDR3 residues: CASSQGLDALNEKLFF. The DNA for the CDR3 is TGCGCCAGCAGCCAAGGCCTGGACGCACTGAATGAAAAACTGTTTTTT.

Comments on this clonotype: The CDR3 end shows no conserved phenylalanine or tryptophan, and so a read error is likely. The chain couples TRBV28 to TRBJ2-1; D is unresolved. The CDR3 has 13 residues. Between the trimmed V and J ends, which lost 2 bases and 3 bases, there was a span of 5 bases. The germline gives CDR1 MDHEN, CDR2 SYDVKM. CDR3 in DNA: TGTGCCAGCAGTTTAGGTCTCTACAATGAGCAGTTCTCC. Translation gives CASSLGLYNEQFS.

The V call is TRBV20-1, the J call TRBJ2-2, with 9 nucleotides matching TRBD2. The CDR3 length is 14 residues. The ends lost 1 base at V and 6 bases at J; junction bases unmatched: 3. Looked up from germline, CDR1 is DFQATT and CDR2 is SNEGSKA (reference sequence). This chain's CDR3 is CSARGGTSPGELFF. CDR3 sequence (DNA): TGCAGTGCTAGAGGGGGGACTAGCCCCGGGGAGCTGTTTTTT.

This clonotype was counted many times. This chain uses TRBV7-2 with TRBJ1-1; no reliable D call. From germline, CDR1 is SGHTA and CDR2 FQGNSA. V was cut by 3 bases and J by 0 bases, with 11 bases left in between. This CDR3 is 15 amino acids long. The CDR3 loop is CASSFSRIMNTEAFF. The CDR3 region has the DNA TGTGCCAGCAGCTTCTCACGGATCATGAACACTGAAGCTTTCTTT.

This sequence joins TRBV5-1 and TRBJ2-7; a weak D match, TRBD1 (6 bases). V was pared by 8 bases and J by 3 bases, with 27 bases between. The germline V gene encodes CDR1 SGHRS and CDR2 YFSETQ. The CDR3 has 17 residues. This chain's CDR3 is CASQLGVGQGHLYEQYF. CDR3 DNA sequence: TGCGCCAGTCAGCTTGGAGTGGGGCAGGGGCACCTCTACGAGCAGTACTTC.

This clonotype was seen only a few times. The J gene is TRBJ1-2, the V gene TRBV12-3 or TRBV12-4; 8 bases are shared with TRBD1. The V gene end was trimmed by 7 bases and the J gene end by 7 bases; junction bases not matched to a gene: 11. The CDR3 totals 14 residues. DNA for the CDR3: TGTGCCAGCACCTTGACCAGGGGGCTGGGTGGCTACACCTTC. Its protein is CASTLTRGLGGYTF.

The rearrangement uses TRBV14 and TRBJ2-2, with 7 bases fitting TRBD2. This CDR3 spans 15 amino acids. With 1 base clipped from V and 5 bases from J, the junction kept 4 bases outside the gene matches. The germline CDR1 and CDR2 sequences are SGHDN and FVKESK. This chain's CDR3 is CASSQALAATGELFF. The CDR3 bases are TGTGCCAGCAGCCAAGCCCTAGCGGCTACCGGGGAGCTGTTTTTT. Full variable domain (outside the CDR3, taken from reference TRBV14 and TRBJ2-2): EAGVTQFPSHSVIEKGQTVTLRCDPISGHDNLYWYRRVMGKEIKFLLHFVKESKQDESGMPNNRFLAERTGGTYSTLKVQPAELEDSGVYFCASSQALAATGELFFGEGSRLTVL.

The rearrangement joins TRBV5-4 to TRBJ2-5; 10 nucleotides line up with TRBD2. CDR3 length: 16 residues. The V and J ends lost 1 base and 1 base, in that order; junction bases with no gene match: 4. The germline V gene encodes CDR1 SGHNT and CDR2 YYREEE (reference sequence). The DNA for the CDR3 is TGTGCCAGCAGCTTGACCAGCGGGAGGGCCCAAGAGACCCAGTACTTC. This codes for CASSLTSGRAQETQYF.

This clonotype appeared a few times. The V call is TRBV6-5, the J call TRBJ2-7; possibly TRBD1 or TRBD2 for D (5 bases each). Germline CDR1 reads MNHEY; CDR2 reads SVGAGI. This CDR3 is 15 amino acids long. The V and J ends lost 2 bases and 2 bases respectively, with 13 bases between them. CDR3 bases: TGTGCCAGCAGTTACACCCCGGGACCACCCTACGAGCAGTACTTC. This translates into CASSYTPGPPYEQYF.

The rearrangement links TRBV5-4 to TRBJ2-5, with D perhaps TRBD2 (6 bases). This CDR3 comprises 16 residues. Germline CDR1 is SGHNT and CDR2 is YYREEE (reference sequence). Trimming removed 3 bases from V and 4 bases from J, with 19 bases in between. CDR3 coding DNA: TGTGCCAGCAGCTCTCCTAGCGAGAGAGCGAGAGAGACCCAGTACTTC. This encodes CASSSPSERARETQYF. The entire variable domain, with the rest obtained from reference TRBV5-4 and TRBJ2-5, is as follows: ETGVTQSPTHLIKTRGQQVTLRCSSQSGHNTVSWYQQALGQGPQFIFQYYREEENGRGNFPPRFSGLQFPNYSSELNVNALELDDSALYLCASSSPSERARETQYFGPGTRLLVL.